This TCR beta chain was sequenced during a study of blood T cells in healthy people across ages. A second PCR, run for roughly 7 to 11 cycles, used a sample-barcoded 5' primer plus a J-beta primer mix. From the 5' RACE reads, TCRdb called clonotypes with MiXCR, one entry per CDR3 protein. The table has more than 1,000,000 distinct CDR3 sequences, roughly 24% seen once; the top ten hold less than 0.85%. This sample also appeared in a second study, on T cells of mothers and their children.

Specimen: blood. This clonotype originated in a girl aged 2-10 years in good health.

For the CDR3, the DNA is TGTGCCAGCAGCCATTCCGGGACAGGGTTCGTAGAGACCCAGTACTTC. This encodes CASSHSGTGFVETQYF. This chain connects TRBV6-6 to TRBJ2-5; 9 bases match TRBD1. This CDR3 is 16 amino acids long. The germline V gene has CDR1 MNHNY and CDR2 SVGAGI (reference sequence). V lost 6 bases, J lost 4 bases, and 12 bases stayed unmatched.